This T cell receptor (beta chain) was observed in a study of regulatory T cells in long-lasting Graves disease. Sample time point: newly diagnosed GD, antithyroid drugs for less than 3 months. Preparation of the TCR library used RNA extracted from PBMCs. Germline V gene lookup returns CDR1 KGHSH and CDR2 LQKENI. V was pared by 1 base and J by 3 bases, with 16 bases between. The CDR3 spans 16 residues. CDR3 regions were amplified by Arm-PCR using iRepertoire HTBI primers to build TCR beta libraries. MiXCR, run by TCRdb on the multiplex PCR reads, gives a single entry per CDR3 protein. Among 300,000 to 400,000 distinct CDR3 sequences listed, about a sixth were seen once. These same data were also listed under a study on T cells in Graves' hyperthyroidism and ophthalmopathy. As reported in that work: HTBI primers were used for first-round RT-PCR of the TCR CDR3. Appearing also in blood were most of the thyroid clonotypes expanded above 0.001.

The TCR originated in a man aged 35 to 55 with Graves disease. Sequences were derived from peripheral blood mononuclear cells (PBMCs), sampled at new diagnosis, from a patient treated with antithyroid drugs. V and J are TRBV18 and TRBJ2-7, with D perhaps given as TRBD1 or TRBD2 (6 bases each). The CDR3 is CASSPRSGGRHYEQYF. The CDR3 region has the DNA TGTGCCAGCTCACCACGGTCCGGGGGCCGCCACTACGAGCAGTACTTC.